This passage covers 14 T cell receptor beta chains from one sample sequenced in a study of regulatory T cells in long-lasting Graves disease. The sample's time point: persistent/refractory GD, antithyroid drugs over 5 years with positive TRAb. RNA from PBMCs was the source of the TCR library. Arm-PCR of CDR3 regions and iRepertoire HTBI primers were used to build TCR beta libraries. TCRdb re-analysed the multiplex PCR reads in MiXCR, keeping a single row per CDR3 protein. The data hold about 430,000 distinct CDR3 sequences, with 21% observed a single time. Material: peripheral blood mononuclear cells (PBMCs), obtained when the disease was refractory, from a patient treated with antithyroid drugs. The receptors originated from a female donor with Graves disease.

This chain connects TRBV2 to TRBJ2-1; 14 positions match TRBD2. V gave up 4 bases and J gave up 8 bases; unmatched junction bases: 7. The CDR3 covers 16 residues. The germline CDR1 and CDR2 sequences are SNHLY and FYNNEI. Written as DNA, the CDR3 is TGTGCCAGCAGTGCCCCCGGGACTAGCGGGAGACATGAGCAGTTCTTC. This codes for CASSAPGTSGRHEQFF.

This clonotype was recorded at least ten times. The V gene is TRBV20-1, the J gene TRBJ2-7; D uncertain. Trimming took off 7 bases at V and 2 bases at J, with 9 bases between the two ends. The germline gives CDR1 DFQATT, CDR2 SNEGSKA (reference sequence). The CDR3 is made up of 11 amino acids. The DNA of the CDR3 is TGCAGTGGTGCGGTTGCCTACGAGCAGTACTTC. Its protein product is CSGAVAYEQYF.

J is TRBJ2-7 and V is TRBV7-4, with D hard to call. The CDR3 contains 15 residues. Trimming cost V 1 base and J 2 bases, with 12 bases left between them. In germline, CDR1 is SGHVT, CDR2 SQSDAQ. CDR3 in amino acids: CASSLEFHSPYEQYF. The CDR3 DNA is TGTGCCAGCAGCTTAGAATTCCACTCGCCCTACGAGCAGTACTTC.

The V gene is TRBV19, the J gene TRBJ1-4, with D unclear. CDR1 LNHDA and CDR2 SQIVND come from the germline V gene (reference sequence). The CDR3 extends over 15 amino acids. Deletions cut 5 bases from V and 0 bases from J, with 10 bases between. The CDR3 loop is CASSPGPATNEKLFF. CDR3 coding DNA: TGTGCCAGTAGTCCTGGACCAGCAACTAATGAAAAACTGTTTTTT.

V is TRBV20-1 and J is TRBJ2-7; tentatively, D is TRBD2 (6 bases). Germline CDR1 and CDR2: DFQATT and SNEGSKA (reference sequence). CDR3 length: 14 residues. V was clipped by 3 bases and J by 0 bases, with 12 bases between them. The chain's CDR3 is CSASGGVSSYEQYF. Here the CDR3 DNA reads TGCAGTGCTAGTGGAGGGGTTAGCTCCTACGAGCAGTACTTC.

In its sample, this clonotype was seen many times. J is TRBJ1-5 and V is TRBV12-3 or TRBV12-4; no clear D. V was cut by 6 bases and J by 4 bases, with 10 bases left in between. The CDR3 contains 13 residues. CDR3: CASSRSRNQPQHF. The CDR3 nucleotides read TGTGCCAGCAGCCGCTCACGTAATCAGCCCCAGCATTTT.

In its sample, this clonotype was seen many times. V usage is TRBV2 and J usage is TRBJ2-7, with D maybe TRBD2 (5 bases). Germline CDR1 and CDR2: SNHLY and FYNNEI. Trimming took off 3 bases at V and 3 bases at J, with 12 bases between the two ends. The CDR3 spans 14 residues. The CDR3 protein is CASSDASSYYEQYF. The CDR3 nucleotides read TGTGCCAGCAGTGATGCTAGCAGCTACTACGAGCAGTACTTC.

This clonotype has at least ten counts. The rearrangement uses TRBV15 and TRBJ1-2; D perhaps matches TRBD1 (6 bases). Germline V gives CDR1 LNHNV, CDR2 YYDKDF (reference sequence). The CDR3 contains 12 residues. V gave up 5 bases and J gave up 7 bases, with 11 bases separating them. Written as DNA, the CDR3 is TGTGCCACCAGCGAAGGGGGGTCTGGCTACACCTTC. This codes for CATSEGGSGYTF.

The rearrangement links TRBV20-1 to TRBJ2-1; a weak D match, TRBD2 (7 bases). Trimming cost V 0 bases and J 5 bases, with 14 bases left between them. This CDR3 is built from 15 residues. Looked up from germline, CDR1 is DFQATT and CDR2 is SNEGSKA (reference sequence). CDR3 DNA sequence: TGCAGTGCTAGAGAATCCGGGGGGCTGGACAATGAGCAGTTCTTC. This translates into CSARESGGLDNEQFF.

This clonotype was counted only a few times. This sequence joins TRBV9 and TRBJ2-7; D possibly matches TRBD1 or TRBD2 (5 bases each). This CDR3 comprises 14 residues. The V gene's germline CDR1 is SGDLS and CDR2 YYNGEE. V shed 5 bases and J shed 0 bases, with 12 bases lying between them. CDR3 sequence reads: CASRGGGSSYEQYF. The DNA for the CDR3 is TGTGCCAGCAGAGGTGGGGGAAGCTCCTACGAGCAGTACTTC. Complete variable domain (other parts from reference TRBV9 and TRBJ2-7): DSGVTQTPKHLITATGQRVTLRCSPRSGDLSVYWYQQSLDQGLQFLIQYYNGEERAKGNILERFSAQQFPDLHSELNLSSLELGDSALYFCASRGGGSSYEQYFGPGTRLTVT.

The table lists this clonotype with many counts. The V call is TRBV2, the J call TRBJ1-5; TRBD1 is a possible D gene (5 bases). Germline values: CDR1 SNHLY, CDR2 FYNNEI. V was trimmed by 6 bases and J by 7 bases, leaving 16 bases between them. CDR3 length: 14 amino acids. CDR3 loop: CASSAGTQGQPQHF. CDR3 bases: TGTGCCAGCAGCGCCGGGACCCAGGGCCAGCCCCAGCATTTT.

This clonotype was observed at least ten times. The chain's CDR3 is CASIPRVFGYTF. CDR3 coding DNA: TGTGCCAGCATCCCCAGGGTGTTTGGCTACACCTTC. This chain uses TRBV2 with TRBJ1-2, with D maybe TRBD1 (5 bases). The CDR3 covers 12 residues. Looked up from germline, CDR1 is SNHLY and CDR2 is FYNNEI. V was clipped by 7 bases and J by 7 bases, with 13 bases between them. Using reference TRBV2 and TRBJ1-2 for the parts outside the CDR3, the full variable domain is EPEVTQTPSHQVTQMGQEVILRCVPISNHLYFYWYRQILGQKVEFLVSFYNNEISEKSEIFDDQFSVERPDGSNFTLKIRSTKLEDSAMYFCASIPRVFGYTFGSGTRLTVV.

In this sample, this clonotype turned up many times. The chain uses TRBV29-1 and TRBJ2-5; D unclear. Germline CDR1 and CDR2: SQVTM and ANQGSEA. The CDR3 loop spans 13 amino acids. The V gene lost 4 bases and the J gene lost 0 bases, with 9 bases spanning the gap. The CDR3 DNA is TGCAGCGTTGTCGGCGCCTACCAAGAGACCCAGTACTTC. Protein product: CSVVGAYQETQYF. The variable domain in full, with the rest retrieved from reference TRBV29-1 and TRBJ2-5, is SAVISQKPSRDICQRGTSLTIQCQVDSQVTMMFWYRQQPGQSLTLIATANQGSEATYESGFVIDKFPISRPNLTFSTLTVSNMSPEDSSIYLCSVVGAYQETQYFGPGTRLLVL.

This clonotype appeared many times. The chain couples TRBV28 to TRBJ2-7; the D gene is possibly TRBD2 (5 bases). V gave up 4 bases and J gave up 1 base, with 14 bases separating them. The CDR3 extends over 15 amino acids. Germline CDR1 reads MDHEN; CDR2 reads SYDVKM. CDR3 residues: CASSSGGGPSYEQYF. DNA of the CDR3: TGTGCCAGCAGTTCGGGTGGCGGGCCGTCCTACGAGCAGTACTTC.